The entry below gives a single T cell receptor beta chain sequence along with its context. This table comes from immunoSEQ multiplex PCR, and its TCRdb copy is limited to in-frame clones, with some not included. The sample has around 40,000 clones; around nine tenths are singletons. The data derive from a study of blood T cell repertoires in COVID-19. The CDR3 spans 14 residues. Germline loops: CDR1 MNHEY, CDR2 SVGEGT. The V end was cut by 4 bases, the J end by 2 bases, with 8 bases between. The sequencing input was peripheral blood. The source is a man aged 40-49 years with COVID-19, enrolled during active disease. This chain joins TRBV6-2 or TRBV6-3 and TRBJ2-2; D is unclear. The CDR3: CASSSGFNTGELFF. CDR3 in DNA: TGTGCCAGCAGTTCCGGGTTCAACACCGGGGAGCTGTTTTTT.